This T cell receptor (beta chain) was identified in a study of siplizumab effects on memory and regulatory T cells. Study findings and constraints: In controls, less than 30% of mappable alloreactive CD4+ clones were Treg-derived on average, versus about 69% with siplizumab.

This CDR3 is 17 amino acids long. From germline, CDR1 is SGHDN and CDR2 FVKESK. Trimming took off 4 bases at V and 2 bases at J, with 15 bases between the two ends. With regard to this clone: Its antigen is not known.

The method was immunoSEQ multiplex PCR; TCRdb's version includes in-frame clones alone and lacks a portion of them. Among approximately 100,000 clones listed, about nine tenths were seen once. The chain has TRBV14 and TRBJ2-6; D may match TRBD1 or TRBD2 (5 bases each). The source is a human donor in good health. Source material: non-Treg CD4+ T cells sorted from blood. DNA of the CDR3: TGTGCCAGCAGCCGGGGAAACCTGGGGGCTGGGGCCAACGTCCTGACTTTC. Its protein is CASSRGNLGAGANVLTF.